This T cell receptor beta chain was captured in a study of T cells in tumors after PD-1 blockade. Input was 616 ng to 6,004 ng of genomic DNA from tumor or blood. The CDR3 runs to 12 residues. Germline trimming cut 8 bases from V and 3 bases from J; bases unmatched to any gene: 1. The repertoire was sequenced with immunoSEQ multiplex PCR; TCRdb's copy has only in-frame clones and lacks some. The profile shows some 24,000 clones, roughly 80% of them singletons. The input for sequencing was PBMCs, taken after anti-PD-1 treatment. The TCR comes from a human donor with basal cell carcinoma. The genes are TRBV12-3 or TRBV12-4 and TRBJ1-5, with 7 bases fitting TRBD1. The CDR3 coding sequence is TGTGCCAGCGGACAGGACAATCAGCCCCAGCATTTT. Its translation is CASGQDNQPQHF.